Included here is one T cell receptor (beta chain) sequence, with context. The repertoire was sequenced with immunoSEQ multiplex PCR; TCRdb's copy has only in-frame clones and lacks some. The sample lists some 64,000 clones; about 75% were seen once. This record belongs to a study of blood T cell repertoires in COVID-19. Turning to the study itself: Acute and convalescent COVID-19 samples came from the United States, Italy and Spain.

Clinical history reported by participants formed the basis on which cohorts were assigned. People in the exposed group encountered a COVID-19 case within 2 weeks before entering the study. Germline V CDR1 and CDR2: GTSNPN, SVGIG (reference sequence). The V end was cut by 5 bases, the J end by 8 bases, with 12 bases between. The CDR3 extends over 11 amino acids. The sequencing sample was made of PBMCs or T cells enriched from blood (not recorded which). The receptor's source is a woman aged 60-70 years who had been exposed to COVID-19. The chain recombines TRBV30 with TRBJ1-2; perhaps TRBD1 as D (5 bases). For the CDR3, the DNA is TGTGCCTGGGGGGCCCTGGAGGGCTACACCTTC. Translating gives CAWGALEGYTF.